This T cell receptor (beta chain) was identified in a study of T-cell reconstitution after alpha-beta-depleted transplantation in children. Germline CDR1 is MDHEN and CDR2 is SYDVKM. The V end was cut by 5 bases, the J end by 6 bases, with 19 bases between. CDR3 length: 15 amino acids. General observations from the study: Some patients' high day-60 TCRbeta diversity was attributed to recipient cells surviving conditioning. It was reported that alpha-beta T cells came from several hundred expanded graft clones (about two months after transplant).

This clonotype has ten or more counts. Its antigen remains unknown. Unique molecular identifiers tagged the TCRbeta library. TCRdb independently ran MiXCR on the PCR reads; one entry per CDR3 protein. The sample gives hundreds of thousands of distinct CDR3 sequences, 6.5% to 9% of which show up once; roughly 6% is in the top ten. The rearrangement joins TRBV28 to TRBJ1-1; tentatively, D is TRBD1 (5 bases). The clonotype originates from a male patient aged 10 to 17 who had a stem cell transplant for acute lymphoblastic leukemia, so the T cells may come from the graft donor. Sequencing used PBMCs, mostly from graft donor cells, obtained 180 days after TCRalphabeta/CD19-depleted stem cell transplant. The DNA of the CDR3 is TGTGCCAGCAGTGTACCGGGCCTCCAAGGGGCTGAAGCTTTCTTT. It is translated as CASSVPGLQGAEAFF.